The entry below describes one T cell receptor (beta chain). Its antigen is currently unknown. Terminally differentiated effector memory CD45RA+ cells were excluded by CCR7 positive selection of CD45RO-negative cells. These data originate in a study of shared clonotypes between healthy human individuals. Study results and caveats: An effect of sequencing depth on clonotype sharing among donors was expected. Naive subsets tended to show greater estimated richness than memory subsets.

The assay was run at deep level. Original methodology: Filtering differed, since immunoSEQ gave only junction sequences and no quality scores. Produced via immunoSEQ multiplex PCR; TCRdb's table is partial and in-frame only. That table gives V, J and clone size, and the DNA gave D and trimming. This repertoire shows some 2,000,000 clones, approximately 94% found once; its top ten account for around 1.1%. The receptor was isolated from a man aged 18-30 years in good health. The specimen sequenced was naive CD8+ T cells sorted from blood.

The CDR3 sequence is CASSGRRTIYGYTF. CDR3 nucleotides: TGTGCCAGCAGCGGGCGTCGAACTATCTATGGCTACACCTTC. The chain links TRBV21-1 to TRBJ1-2. TRBV21-1 constitutes a pseudogene. The CDR3 consists of 14 residues.